Reported below is one T cell receptor beta chain. The data stem from a study of cytomegalovirus exposure and HLA in healthy donors. PCR was performed using 60 Vbeta and 13 Jbeta primers. Sequencing was performed with immunoSEQ multiplex PCR; in TCRdb, only in-frame clones are kept and a portion is missing. There are about 190,000 clones in the sample; over 65% occur only once, and around 3.6% lies in the top ten. Germline V gene data show CDR1 as SEHNR and CDR2 as FQNEAQ (reference sequence). Trimming left V 4 bases short and J 2 bases short, with 11 bases between. The CDR3 spans 14 residues. The sequence was collected from a man aged 40-49 years in good health and CMV-seropositive. Sequencing used PBMCs. The chain recombines TRBV7-9 with TRBJ1-2, with TRBD1 as a possible D gene (6 bases). CDR3 in DNA: TGTGCCAGCAGCTCCCAGACAGGAAACTATGGCTACACCTTC. As protein: CASSSQTGNYGYTF.